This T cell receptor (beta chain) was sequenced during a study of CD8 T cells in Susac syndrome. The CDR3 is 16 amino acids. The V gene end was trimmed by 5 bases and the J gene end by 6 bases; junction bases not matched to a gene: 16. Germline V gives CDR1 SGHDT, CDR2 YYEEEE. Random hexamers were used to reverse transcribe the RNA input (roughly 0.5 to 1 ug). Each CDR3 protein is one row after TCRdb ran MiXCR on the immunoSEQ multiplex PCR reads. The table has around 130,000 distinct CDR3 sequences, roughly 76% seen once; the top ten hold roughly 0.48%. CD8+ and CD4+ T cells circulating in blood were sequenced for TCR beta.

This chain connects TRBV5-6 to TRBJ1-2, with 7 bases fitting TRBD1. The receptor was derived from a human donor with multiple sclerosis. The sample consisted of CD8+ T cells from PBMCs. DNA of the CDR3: TGTGCCAGCAGTTCTGCTTCTAGACAGGGTGAGGATGGCTACACCTTC. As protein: CASSSASRQGEDGYTF. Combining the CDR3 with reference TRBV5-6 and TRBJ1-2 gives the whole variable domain DAGVTQSPTHLIKTRGQQVTLRCSPKSGHDTVSWYQQALGQGPQFIFQYYEEEERQRGNFPDRFSGHQFPNYSSELNVNALLLGDSALYLCASSSASRQGEDGYTFGSGTRLTVV.